Listed below are T cell receptor beta chains from one sample, sequenced in a study of OX40 agonist ivuxolimab in advanced cancers. Only in-frame clones appear in the TCRdb table, and some are missing; sequencing was by immunoSEQ multiplex PCR. Of about 20,000 clones listed, roughly 85% were seen once; the top ten hold 50% to 55%. Sequencing was performed on CD4+ or CD8+ T cells sorted from blood, taken in a trial of the OX40 agonist ivuxolimab. These receptors were taken from an adult with an advanced solid tumor such as melanoma, head and neck, liver or kidney cancer. Each CDR3 is given with its conserved first and last residue. D genes are given only for firm matches. Not every row has a clone size; where given, it reads once, few, many or a size class.

d_call | j_call | v_call | clone_size | cdr3_nt | cdr3_aa
. | TRBJ2-3 | TRBV27 | . | TGTGCCAGCGGCCCTTTGGATACGCAGTATTTT | CASGPLDTQYF
. | TRBJ2-5 | TRBV27 | . | TGTGCCAGCAGTCCACCGACAGGGAGGGAGACCCAGTACTTC | CASSPPTGRETQYF
TRBD1 | TRBJ1-5 | TRBV19 | . | TGTGCCAGTAGAGAAGGACAGGATAGCAATCAGCCCCAGCATTTT | CASREGQDSNQPQHF
. | TRBJ2-7 | TRBV4-3 | . | TGCGCCAGCAGCCAAGATAGGCAGTTCTCCTACGAGCAGTACTTC | CASSQDRQFSYEQYF
TRBD2 | TRBJ2-7 | TRBV7-6 | . | TGTGCCAGCAGCCCCGGGACTAGCGGAGACTACGAGCAGTACTTC | CASSPGTSGDYEQYF
. | TRBJ2-5 | TRBV6-1 | . | TGTGCCAGCAGTGAGGGGAGAGGGGCCTTCCAAGAGACCCAGTACTTC | CASSEGRGAFQETQYF
. | TRBJ2-2 | TRBV5-5 | once | TGTGCCAGCAGCGGAACAGTGAACACCGGGGAGCTGTTTTTT | CASSGTVNTGELFF
. | TRBJ2-2 | TRBV19 | . | TGTGCCAGTAGTATACACCGTAATCCGAACACCGGGGAGCTGTTTTTT | CASSIHRNPNTGELFF
TRBD1 | TRBJ1-5 | TRBV11-3 | . | TGTGCCAGCAGCCCGGACAGGGAGGGAAATCAGCCCCAGCATTTT | CASSPDREGNQPQHF
. | TRBJ2-3 | TRBV7-9 | . | TGTGCCAGCAGCTTAGGGTACTCGGGGGATACGCAGTATTTT | CASSLGYSGDTQYF
TRBD2 | TRBJ2-7 | TRBV30 | . | TGTGCCTGGAGTGCCGGGACTACCTACGAGCAGTACTTC | CAWSAGTTYEQYF
. | TRBJ2-7 | TRBV28 | . | TGTGCCAGCAGTTTAACCCGGGGGACCTACGAGCAGTACTTC | CASSLTRGTYEQYF
. | TRBJ1-1 | TRBV5-8 | . | TGTGCCAGCAGCTTGGTTCGGACGGGTGCTTTCTTT | CASSLVRTGAFF
. | TRBJ2-5 | TRBV5-1 | . | TGTGCCAGCAGCCCGGACCTCCAAGAGACCCAGTACTTC | CASSPDLQETQYF
TRBD1 | TRBJ1-1 | TRBV7-9 | once | TGTGCCAGCAGCTGGGAAGGGGGCCCCCGGGGTAACACTGAAGCTTTCTTT | CASSWEGGPRGNTEAFF
. | TRBJ2-3 | TRBV5-4 | . | TGTGCCAGCAGCTTGGTAGGCCTAAACGAAGATACGCAGTATTTT | CASSLVGLNEDTQYF
. | TRBJ2-1 | TRBV27 | . | TGTGCCAGCAGCCAGGGCGCACAGTACAATGAGCAGTTCTTC | CASSQGAQYNEQFF
. | TRBJ1-5 | TRBV12-5 | . | TGTGCTAGTGGCTTGACGACCAATCAGCCCCAGCATTTT | CASGLTTNQPQHF